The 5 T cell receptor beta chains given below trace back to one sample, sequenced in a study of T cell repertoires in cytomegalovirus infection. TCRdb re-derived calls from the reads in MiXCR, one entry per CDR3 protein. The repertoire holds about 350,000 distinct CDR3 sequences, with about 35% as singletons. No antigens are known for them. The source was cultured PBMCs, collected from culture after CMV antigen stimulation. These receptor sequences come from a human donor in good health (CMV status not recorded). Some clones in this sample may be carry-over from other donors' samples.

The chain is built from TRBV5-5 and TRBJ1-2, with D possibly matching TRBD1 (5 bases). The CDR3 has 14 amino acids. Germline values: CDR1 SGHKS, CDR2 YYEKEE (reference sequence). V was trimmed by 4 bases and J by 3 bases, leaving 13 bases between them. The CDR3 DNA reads TGTGCCAGCAGCGGGACCCTCCGGGACTATGGCTACACCTTC. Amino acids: CASSGTLRDYGYTF.

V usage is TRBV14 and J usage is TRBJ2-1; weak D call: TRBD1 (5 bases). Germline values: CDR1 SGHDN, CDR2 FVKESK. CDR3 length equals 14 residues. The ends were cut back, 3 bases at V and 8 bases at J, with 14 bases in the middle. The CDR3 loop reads CASSHNRYLDEQFF. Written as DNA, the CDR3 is TGTGCCAGCAGCCACAACAGGTATTTGGATGAGCAGTTCTTC. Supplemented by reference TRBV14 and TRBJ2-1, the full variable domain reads EAGVTQFPSHSVIEKGQTVTLRCDPISGHDNLYWYRRVMGKEIKFLLHFVKESKQDESGMPNNRFLAERTGGTYSTLKVQPAELEDSGVYFCASSHNRYLDEQFFGPGTRLTVL.

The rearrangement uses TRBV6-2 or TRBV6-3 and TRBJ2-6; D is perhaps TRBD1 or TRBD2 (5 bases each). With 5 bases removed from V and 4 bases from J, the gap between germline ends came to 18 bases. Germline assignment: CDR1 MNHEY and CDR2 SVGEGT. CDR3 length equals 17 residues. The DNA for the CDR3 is TGTGCCAGCAGTCCCCCCCCCAGGGAGACAGGGGCCAACGTCCTGACTTTC. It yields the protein CASSPPPRETGANVLTF.

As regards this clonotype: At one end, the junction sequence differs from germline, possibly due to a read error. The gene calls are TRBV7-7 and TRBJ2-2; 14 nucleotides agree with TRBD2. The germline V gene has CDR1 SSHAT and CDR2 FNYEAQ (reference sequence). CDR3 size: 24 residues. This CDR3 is CASSSIAGRSPGLAGASGAGELFF. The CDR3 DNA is TGTGCTAGCAGCTCGATCGCGGGCCGCTCTCCGGGACTAGCGGGAGCCAGTGGGGCCGGGGAGCTGTTTTTT.

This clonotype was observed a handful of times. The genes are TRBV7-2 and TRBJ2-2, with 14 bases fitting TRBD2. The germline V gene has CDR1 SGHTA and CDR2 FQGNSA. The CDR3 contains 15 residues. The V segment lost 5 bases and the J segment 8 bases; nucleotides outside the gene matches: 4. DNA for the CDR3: TGTGCCAGCAGCCCGGGACTAGCGGGAGTTGGGGAGCTGTTTTTT. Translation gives CASSPGLAGVGELFF.